Presented here are 30 T cell receptor beta chains from one specimen sequenced in a study of response to subunit inactivated influenza vaccine. One entry per CDR3 protein, called by TCRdb with MiXCR from the RT-PCR reads. The sample yields approximately 160,000 distinct CDR3 sequences, around 11% seen once. The specimen comprised CD8+ T cells sorted from PBMCs, sampled around 25 months after vaccination. These receptors were obtained from a man aged 50 to 75 who received an inactivated influenza vaccine.

This clonotype has just a few counts. The rearrangement links TRBV4-2 to TRBJ2-1; D is possibly TRBD1 (6 bases). V gave up 1 base and J gave up 4 bases, with 14 bases separating them. CDR3 length equals 16 residues. Germline V gives CDR1 LGHNA, CDR2 YNFKEQ. In nucleotides, the CDR3 is TGTGCCAGCAGCCAAGGGCAACAGGGATTATACAATGAGCAGTTCTTC. This sequence encodes CASSQGQQGLYNEQFF.

This clonotype was observed a handful of times. The chain couples TRBV2 to TRBJ2-3; TRBD2 matches 12 bases. The V gene's germline CDR1 is SNHLY and CDR2 FYNNEI. With V trimmed by 4 bases and J by 4 bases, 0 bases remained unmatched. The CDR3 totals 14 residues. The CDR3 spells CASSGLAGADTQYF. CDR3 nucleotide sequence: TGTGCCAGCAGTGGACTAGCGGGAGCAGATACGCAGTATTTT.

The V gene is TRBV7-2, the J gene TRBJ2-7; D perhaps matches TRBD2 (6 bases). The V gene lost 3 bases and the J gene lost 6 bases, with 12 bases spanning the gap. There are 13 residues in the CDR3. CDR1 and CDR2 from the germline V gene are SGHTA and FQGNSA. The CDR3: CASSLFEGLEQYF. The CDR3 DNA reads as TGTGCCAGCAGCTTGTTTGAGGGACTCGAGCAGTACTTC.

The rearrangement uses TRBV15 and TRBJ2-1; 8 positions match TRBD2. Germline CDR1 LNHNV, CDR2 YYDKDF (reference sequence). V shed 1 base and J 5 bases; nucleotides not matched to a gene: 4. This CDR3 is 15 amino acids long. The CDR3, as DNA: TGTGCCACCAGCAGAGCGGGAGGGCCCCACAATGAGCAGTTCTTC. This gives the protein CATSRAGGPHNEQFF.

The J gene is TRBJ2-7, the V gene TRBV5-1; TRBD1 agrees at 10 bases. Unmatched junction bases numbered 10, after V lost 5 bases and J lost 5 bases. The CDR3 is 15 amino acids. CDR1 and CDR2 from the germline V gene are SGHRS and YFSETQ. The CDR3 DNA reads TGCGCCAGCAGGGACCGGGACAGGGGATTCCACGAGCAGTACTTC. Protein product: CASRDRDRGFHEQYF.

The rearrangement links TRBV10-2 to TRBJ2-1; TRBD1 matches 7 bases. The CDR3 length is 12 residues. The germline CDR1 and CDR2 sequences are WSHSY and SAAADI. The V and J ends lost 8 bases and 8 bases, in that order; junction bases with no gene match: 6. This chain's CDR3 is CASGRGHDEQFF. The CDR3 bases are TGCGCCAGCGGAAGGGGGCACGATGAGCAGTTCTTC.

This clonotype was seen only a few times. The chain is built from TRBV4-2 and TRBJ2-3; D remains unclear. Germline CDR1 is LGHNA and CDR2 is YNFKEQ. V dropped 4 bases and J dropped 3 bases, with 14 bases sitting between them. The CDR3 is 15 amino acids. The CDR3: CASSREPAETDTQYF. In DNA, the CDR3 is TGTGCCAGCAGCCGCGAACCGGCAGAAACAGATACGCAGTATTTT.

This clonotype was detected many times. The genes are TRBV4-2 and TRBJ1-5; TRBD1 is a possible D gene (5 bases). The germline gives CDR1 LGHNA, CDR2 YNFKEQ. The ends were cut back, 0 bases at V and 10 bases at J, with 19 bases in the middle. The CDR3 totals 16 residues. CDR3 DNA sequence: TGTGCCAGCAGCCAAGATTCCAGGGCTAGATTGGGACCCCAGCATTTT. Translating gives CASSQDSRARLGPQHF.

The rearrangement joins TRBV12-3 or TRBV12-4 to TRBJ1-5, with 9 positions matching TRBD1. V was pared by 6 bases and J by 10 bases, with 10 bases of the junction left unmatched. CDR3 length: 14 residues. In DNA form, the CDR3 reads TGTGCCAGCAGCTCCGGGACAGGGTCACATCCCCAGCATTTT. Its protein is CASSSGTGSHPQHF.

The chain combines TRBV20-1 with TRBJ2-7, with D perhaps TRBD1 or TRBD2 (6 bases each). The CDR3 spans 10 residues. Trimming removed 5 bases at V and 6 bases at J, with 8 bases between. Germline V gives CDR1 DFQATT, CDR2 SNEGSKA (reference sequence). DNA for the CDR3: TGCAGTGCTGAGGGGGGCGAGCAGTACTTC. Its protein is CSAEGGEQYF.

This clonotype was seen a few times. The V call is TRBV11-1, the J call TRBJ2-3; perhaps TRBD1 as D (6 bases). The V end was cut by 5 bases, the J end by 2 bases, with 23 bases between. This CDR3 comprises 18 residues. CDR1 SGHAT and CDR2 FQDESV come from the germline V gene (reference sequence). CDR3 nucleotide sequence: TGTGCCAGCAGCCCCTCACCCACAGGGCTTCTGGACACAGATACGCAGTATTTT. Translation gives CASSPSPTGLLDTDTQYF.

Only a few counts were recorded for this clonotype. The gene calls are TRBV15 and TRBJ2-7, with D unclear. Germline CDR1 LNHNV, CDR2 YYDKDF (reference sequence). Between the trimmed V and J ends, which lost 5 bases and 0 bases, there was a span of 11 bases. This CDR3 comprises 14 residues. The CDR3 reads CATSVRTDSYEQYF. CDR3 sequence (DNA): TGTGCCACCAGCGTCAGGACGGACTCCTACGAGCAGTACTTC.

The J gene is TRBJ2-2, the V gene TRBV4-1; perhaps TRBD1 as D (5 bases). In germline, CDR1 is MGHRA, CDR2 YSYEKL. V gave up 1 base and J gave up 1 base, with 10 bases separating them. The length of the CDR3 is 16 residues. The CDR3 spells CASSQVSTGNTGELFF. The CDR3 bases are TGCGCCAGCAGCCAAGTCTCCACAGGGAACACCGGGGAGCTGTTTTTT.

In this sample, this clonotype turned up many times. The J gene is TRBJ2-7, the V gene TRBV12-3 or TRBV12-4; 11 nucleotides match TRBD1. Unmatched junction bases numbered 3, after V lost 6 bases and J lost 2 bases. CDR3 length equals 14 residues. The CDR3 here is CASRPGQGAYEQYF. CDR3 in DNA: TGTGCCAGCAGACCGGGACAGGGGGCCTACGAGCAGTACTTC.

This clonotype was counted at least ten times. This chain uses TRBV25-1 with TRBJ2-1; D not resolved. Looked up from germline, CDR1 is MGHDK and CDR2 is SYGVNS. Trimming removed 2 bases from V and 0 bases from J, with 5 bases in between. The CDR3 spans 14 residues. CDR3 region: CASSEQFSYNEQFF. CDR3 bases: TGTGCCAGCAGTGAACAGTTCTCCTACAATGAGCAGTTCTTC.

This clonotype was seen more than once but under ten times. The rearrangement joins TRBV15 to TRBJ2-1; D call uncertain. Germline assignment: CDR1 LNHNV and CDR2 YYDKDF (reference sequence). The CDR3 sequence is 14 residues long. V lost 8 bases and J 5 bases, leaving 16 bases between the germline ends. This CDR3 reads CATGKRTGHNEQFF. The CDR3 DNA reads as TGTGCCACCGGGAAGCGAACGGGCCACAATGAGCAGTTCTTC.

V gene TRBV15 combines with J gene TRBJ2-7; D gene uncertain. Germline CDR1 LNHNV, CDR2 YYDKDF (reference sequence). The germline V and J ends were trimmed by 5 bases and 3 bases, with 29 bases remaining between them. The CDR3 covers 19 residues. The DNA for the CDR3 is TGTGCCACCAGCGAAAGCCAAAGCGATGTCTGGTCTGAAGTCTACGAGCAGTACTTC. Amino acid sequence: CATSESQSDVWSEVYEQYF.

This clonotype has just a few counts. The chain has TRBV4-3 and TRBJ2-1, with 10 nucleotides matching TRBD2. There are 20 residues in the CDR3. With V trimmed by 1 base and J by 0 bases, 12 bases remained unmatched. Germline V lookup: CDR1 LGHNA, CDR2 YSLEER. CDR3 sequence: CASSQGAPAGGLSSYNEQFF. CDR3 DNA: TGCGCCAGCAGCCAAGGAGCTCCAGCGGGAGGGCTGAGCTCCTACAATGAGCAGTTCTTC.

The CDR3 spells CASSDRVWPGELFF. The CDR3 DNA reads TGTGCCAGCAGTGACAGGGTTTGGCCCGGGGAGCTGTTTTTT. The V gene is TRBV28, the J gene TRBJ2-2; 7 nucleotides align to TRBD1. Germline CDR1 MDHEN, CDR2 SYDVKM. The J segment lost 6 bases and the V segment lost 5 bases, leaving 6 bases of the junction unmatched. The CDR3 extends over 14 amino acids. The full variable domain, completed using reference TRBV28 and TRBJ2-2, is DVKVTQSSRYLVKRTGEKVFLECVQDMDHENMFWYRQDPGLGLRLIYFSYDVKMKEKGDIPEGYSVSREKKERFSLILESASTNQTSMYLCASSDRVWPGELFFGEGSRLTVL.

A few counts support this clonotype. The chain carries TRBV12-3 or TRBV12-4 and TRBJ2-1, with D perhaps being TRBD1 or TRBD2 (6 bases each). The V gene lost 6 bases and the J gene lost 6 bases, with 21 bases spanning the gap. This CDR3 contains 16 residues. CDR3 amino acids: CASSPQGAGNRNEQFF. CDR3 coding DNA: TGTGCCAGCAGCCCACAGGGAGCGGGTAATCGCAATGAGCAGTTCTTC.

This clonotype was seen many times. The chain uses TRBV12-3 or TRBV12-4 and TRBJ2-3; the match to TRBD2 covers 12 bases. Germline trimming cut 5 bases from V and 0 bases from J; bases unmatched to any gene: 0. The CDR3 covers 15 residues. This CDR3 is CASSTSGGSTDTQYF. The CDR3 DNA follows: TGTGCCAGCAGTACTAGCGGGGGGAGCACAGATACGCAGTATTTT.

This clonotype was seen a handful of times. V usage is TRBV7-8 and J usage is TRBJ2-7; no reliable D call. This CDR3 spans 16 amino acids. From germline, CDR1 is SGHVS and CDR2 FQNEAQ. V was pared by 5 bases and J by 4 bases, with 21 bases between. CDR3: CASSTVNSHYSYEQYF. DNA for the CDR3: TGTGCCAGCAGCACGGTAAACAGCCATTACAGTTACGAGCAGTACTTC.

This clonotype has only a few counts. The chain has TRBV19 and TRBJ2-1; D could derive from TRBD1 or TRBD2 (5 bases each). The germline V gene has CDR1 LNHDA and CDR2 SQIVND (reference sequence). Trimming took 3 bases from V and 2 from J, leaving 8 bases between them. This CDR3 comprises 14 residues. CDR3 coding DNA: TGTGCCAGTAGTATGGGGGAACCCTACAATGAGCAGTTCTTC. Translation: CASSMGEPYNEQFF.

This chain links TRBV7-2 with TRBJ1-6; D is perhaps TRBD1 (6 bases). The CDR3 loop spans 17 amino acids. Trimming cost V 5 bases and J 1 base, with 15 bases left between them. The germline V gene encodes CDR1 SGHTA and CDR2 FQGNSA. DNA for the CDR3: TGTGCCAGCAGCATCCTTGGGGGGACATCCTATAATTCACCCCTCCACTTT. Translating gives CASSILGGTSYNSPLHF. The variable domain in full, with the rest retrieved from reference TRBV7-2 and TRBJ1-6, is GAGVSQSPSNKVTEKGKDVELRCDPISGHTALYWYRQSLGQGLEFLIYFQGNSAPDKSGLPSDRFSAERTGGSVSTLTIQRTQQEDSAVYLCASSILGGTSYNSPLHFGNGTRLTVT.

The chain joins TRBV20-1 to TRBJ2-7; D remains ambiguous. Germline lookup yields CDR1 DFQATT and CDR2 SNEGSKA (reference sequence). The CDR3 has 11 residues. V was pared by 5 bases and J by 6 bases, with 11 bases between. The CDR3 reads CSAQDLGEQYF. CDR3 coding DNA: TGCAGTGCTCAGGACCTTGGCGAGCAGTACTTC.

This clonotype was seen ten or more times. The V and J genes are TRBV6-4 and TRBJ2-1; no definite D call. With 2 bases removed from V and 0 bases from J, the gap between germline ends came to 2 bases. CDR1 MRHNA and CDR2 SNTAGT come from the germline V gene. This CDR3 is 13 amino acids long. The CDR3, as DNA: TGTGCCAGCAGTGACAGCTCCTACAATGAGCAGTTCTTC. Protein product: CASSDSSYNEQFF.

This clonotype was observed a handful of times. The CDR3 here is CASSPLGGEGSPLHF. DNA of the CDR3: TGTGCCAGCAGCCCCCTCGGGGGCGAGGGTTCACCCCTCCACTTT. V is TRBV7-6 and J is TRBJ1-6; maybe TRBD1 (6 bases). This CDR3 spans 15 amino acids. The V and J ends lost 5 bases and 9 bases respectively, with 17 bases between them. From germline, CDR1 is SGHVS and CDR2 FNYEAQ.

The chain links TRBV3-1 to TRBJ1-6; D ambiguous. Germline-derived CDR1 and CDR2 are LGHDT and YNNKEL (reference sequence). V lost 3 bases to trimming and J lost 8 bases, with 14 bases between them. The CDR3 is 15 residues long. CDR3 sequence reads: CASSQLGVKDSPLHF. As DNA, the CDR3 is TGTGCCAGCAGCCAGTTAGGTGTGAAGGATTCACCCCTCCACTTT.

This chain links TRBV15 with TRBJ2-7; a possible D gene is TRBD2 (5 bases). Germline V gene sequence: CDR1 LNHNV, CDR2 YYDKDF (reference sequence). Trimming left V 5 bases short and J 3 bases short, with 11 bases between. This CDR3 spans 13 amino acids. The CDR3 nucleotides read TGTGCCACCAGCGAGGGCCTCGGCTACGAGCAGTACTTC. This encodes CATSEGLGYEQYF.

The V call is TRBV7-9, the J call TRBJ2-1; tentatively, D is TRBD1 or TRBD2 (5 bases each). The CDR3 sequence is 16 residues long. Trimming removed 0 bases at V and 4 bases at J, with 13 bases between. Germline V gives CDR1 SEHNR, CDR2 FQNEAQ (reference sequence). As DNA, the CDR3 is TGTGCCAGCAGCTTAGCCGGGACCAAGCCGTACAATGAGCAGTTCTTC. It is translated as CASSLAGTKPYNEQFF.